These 27 T cell receptor beta chains originate from one sample sequenced in a study of human T cells and chemical hapten exposure. Described time point: pre-sensitization, week 0. Specified treatment: therapeutic diphenylcyclopropenone sensitization with weekly scalp DPC. TCRdb used MiXCR to reprocess the RACE reads, holding one entry per CDR3 protein. The top ten hold 2.5% to 3% of the sample, which has more than 85,000 distinct CDR3 sequences, about 8.5% seen once. The source material was whole blood, sampled in connection with sensitization to the hapten diphenylcyclopropenone (DPC). The origin of the receptors is a middle-aged man with alopecia areata. Some clones in this sample may be carry-over from other donors' samples.

This clonotype was counted ten times or more. The rearrangement uses TRBV10-3 and TRBJ2-3; 7 nucleotides agree with TRBD2. Looked up from germline, CDR1 is ENHRY and CDR2 is SYGVKD. CDR3 length: 18 amino acids. V lost 7 bases, J lost 0 bases, and 16 bases stayed unmatched. CDR3 loop: CAIKSGIAGISSTDTQYF. The CDR3 bases are TGTGCCATCAAGTCCGGAATAGCGGGCATTTCTAGCACAGATACGCAGTATTTT.

This clonotype was seen many times. This chain uses TRBV9 with TRBJ2-3, with D maybe TRBD1 (5 bases). V was clipped by 0 bases and J by 4 bases, with 6 bases between them. The germline V gene has CDR1 SGDLS and CDR2 YYNGEE. The CDR3 has 13 amino acids. This CDR3 reads CASSVGQSDTQYF. The CDR3 nucleotides read TGTGCCAGCAGCGTAGGACAGTCAGATACGCAGTATTTT. The full variable domain, with the rest looked up from reference TRBV9 and TRBJ2-3, is DSGVTQTPKHLITATGQRVTLRCSPRSGDLSVYWYQQSLDQGLQFLIQYYNGEERAKGNILERFSAQQFPDLHSELNLSSLELGDSALYFCASSVGQSDTQYFGPGTRLTVL.

This clonotype turned up a few times. The chain carries TRBV27 and TRBJ2-1, with 8 bases fitting TRBD1. J gave up 10 bases and V 3 bases, and 14 bases lay outside the gene matches. This CDR3 has 16 amino acids. CDR1 MNHEY and CDR2 SMNVEV come from the germline V gene (reference sequence). The CDR3 loop reads CASSLGQTGTGWEQFF. The CDR3 DNA reads TGTGCCAGCAGTTTGGGCCAAACAGGGACAGGTTGGGAGCAGTTCTTC.

This clonotype was counted many times. V usage is TRBV6-1 and J usage is TRBJ2-7; 8 positions agree with TRBD2. This CDR3 is built from 14 residues. The trim removed 5 bases at V and 3 bases at J, leaving 6 bases unmatched. Germline CDR1 and CDR2: MNHNS and SASEGT. As DNA, the CDR3 is TGTGCCAGCAGTCAGAGCGGGAGTTTCTACGAGCAGTACTTC. The encoded protein is CASSQSGSFYEQYF.

This clonotype was detected many times. The genes are TRBV7-2 and TRBJ2-1, with D perhaps TRBD1 (6 bases). The CDR3 spans 15 residues. CDR1 is SGHTA and CDR2 is FQGNSA in the germline V gene. The ends were cut back, 1 base at V and 4 bases at J, with 11 bases in the middle. The CDR3 DNA reads TGTGCCAGCAGCTTAGGGGGTGACAGGTACAATGAGCAGTTCTTC. Protein product: CASSLGGDRYNEQFF.

V usage is TRBV6-2 or TRBV6-3 and J usage is TRBJ1-5; possible D gene TRBD1, 5 bases. Trimming cost V 2 bases and J 4 bases, with 6 bases left between them. The length of the CDR3 is 13 residues. CDR1 MNHEY and CDR2 SVGEGT come from the germline V gene. The CDR3 spells CASSYPGNQPQHF. The CDR3 DNA sequence: TGTGCCAGCAGTTACCCAGGGAATCAGCCCCAGCATTTT.

This clonotype was counted only a few times. V is TRBV6-5 and J is TRBJ2-3; the match to TRBD1 covers 9 bases. Germline V CDR1 and CDR2: MNHEY, SVGAGI. V shed 2 bases and J 3 bases; nucleotides not matched to a gene: 3. CDR3 length equals 15 residues. CDR3 sequence: CASSYDRGMTDTQYF. The DNA for the CDR3 is TGTGCCAGCAGTTACGACAGGGGGATGACAGATACGCAGTATTTT.

This clonotype was seen only a few times. This chain links TRBV7-9 with TRBJ1-1; the D is unclear. Germline V CDR1 and CDR2: SEHNR, FQNEAQ (reference sequence). The V end lost 2 bases, the J end lost 1 base, and 8 bases lay between the germline ends. This CDR3 region has 14 residues. The CDR3, as DNA: TGTGCCAGCAGCTTATGGACGGAGAACACTGAAGCTTTCTTT. Translation: CASSLWTENTEAFF.

There are a few counts of this clonotype. This rearrangement joins TRBV9 to TRBJ2-1; 7 nucleotides agree with TRBD1. This CDR3 is built from 15 residues. The J segment lost 0 bases and the V segment lost 2 bases, leaving 2 bases of the junction unmatched. The germline CDR1 and CDR2 sequences are SGDLS and YYNGEE. The CDR3 DNA follows: TGTGCCAGCAGCGTGAGGGACAGCTCCTACAATGAGCAGTTCTTC. Translating it yields CASSVRDSSYNEQFF. The full variable domain, completed using reference TRBV9 and TRBJ2-1, is DSGVTQTPKHLITATGQRVTLRCSPRSGDLSVYWYQQSLDQGLQFLIQYYNGEERAKGNILERFSAQQFPDLHSELNLSSLELGDSALYFCASSVRDSSYNEQFFGPGTRLTVL.

Many counts were recorded for this clonotype. The chain recombines TRBV7-8 with TRBJ1-1; D might be TRBD1 (6 bases). The CDR3 length is 12 residues. The V gene lost 10 bases and the J gene lost 5 bases, with 14 bases spanning the gap. Germline V gives CDR1 SGHVS, CDR2 FQNEAQ. CDR3 region: CATRGARTEAFF. The DNA for the CDR3 is TGTGCCACCCGGGGGGCGAGGACTGAAGCTTTCTTT.

This clonotype was recorded at least ten times. The chain couples TRBV29-1 to TRBJ2-3, with no clear D. Germline V gene sequence: CDR1 SQVTM, CDR2 ANQGSEA. The ends were cut back, 3 bases at V and 3 bases at J, with 7 bases in the middle. This CDR3 contains 12 residues. CDR3 DNA sequence: TGCAGCGTTGACGTTGGGACAGATACGCAGTATTTT. Its translation is CSVDVGTDTQYF.

This chain uses TRBV24-1 with TRBJ2-3; 7 bases are a match to TRBD2. CDR1 is KGHDR, CDR2 SFDVKD, per germline. The CDR3 is 16 amino acids. V was clipped by 1 base and J by 5 bases; unmatched bases: 8. The CDR3 coding sequence is TGTGCCACCAGTGATTTTGGCAGACTAGCTGGAGATACGCAGTATTTT. This sequence encodes CATSDFGRLAGDTQYF.

CDR3 protein: CASFPARTGANVLTF. The CDR3, as DNA: TGTGCCAGCTTTCCGGCCCGGACTGGGGCCAACGTCCTGACTTTC. The chain links TRBV6-5 to TRBJ2-6; unclear D gene. The CDR3 runs 15 residues. The germline V gene has CDR1 MNHEY and CDR2 SVGAGI. V lost 8 bases to trimming and J lost 2 bases, with 13 bases between them.

The chain links TRBV29-1 to TRBJ2-3; 15 bases agree with TRBD2. V shed 3 bases, J shed 3 bases, and the junction held 1 base outside the gene matches. This CDR3 is built from 15 residues. Germline CDR1 is SQVTM and CDR2 is ANQGSEA. The CDR3 region has the DNA TGCAGCGTTGACGGGACTAGCGGGAGGACAGATACGCAGTATTTT. Translated, it gives CSVDGTSGRTDTQYF.

This clonotype was seen more than once but under ten times. The chain recombines TRBV7-8 with TRBJ2-3; perhaps TRBD2 as D (6 bases). The CDR3 is 11 amino acids. The germline V gene has CDR1 SGHVS and CDR2 FQNEAQ. V was pared by 2 bases and J by 10 bases, with 7 bases between. As DNA, the CDR3 is TGTGCCAGCAGCTTAACGGGGGCGCAGTATTTT. Its translation is CASSLTGAQYF.

This clonotype came up many times. J is TRBJ2-3 and V is TRBV6-5; no reliable D call. The CDR3 totals 15 residues. With 8 bases removed from V and 2 bases from J, the gap between germline ends came to 17 bases. Germline V CDR1 and CDR2: MNHEY, SVGAGI. Written as DNA, the CDR3 is TGTGCCAGCTCACTTATGGGCGAGAACACAGATACGCAGTATTTT. This translates into CASSLMGENTDTQYF.

This clonotype has a count of ten or more. The chain recombines TRBV20-1 with TRBJ2-7, with D possibly TRBD2 on 6 matching bases. V was cut by 1 base and J by 1 base, with 14 bases left in between. The germline gives CDR1 DFQATT, CDR2 SNEGSKA (reference sequence). The CDR3 is made up of 15 amino acids. In DNA form, the CDR3 reads TGCAGTGCTAGAGTATTCCCCGGGGGATCCTACGAGCAGTACTTC. Encoded protein: CSARVFPGGSYEQYF.

This clonotype was seen once. This chain links TRBV5-4 with TRBJ2-5; 7 bases line up with TRBD2. J gave up 5 bases and V 4 bases, and 8 bases lay outside the gene matches. Germline V CDR1 and CDR2: SGHNT, YYREEE (reference sequence). The CDR3 totals 14 residues. CDR3 loop: CASSLGGGRETQYF. CDR3 in DNA: TGTGCCAGCAGCCTGGGGGGGGGTCGGGAGACCCAGTACTTC.

This clonotype was recorded many times. The chain employs TRBV7-2 and TRBJ2-5, with TRBD2 matching over 7 bases. Losses at the gene ends were 4 bases for V and 1 base for J; bases not matched to a gene: 9. The CDR3 contains 16 residues. Germline loops: CDR1 SGHTA, CDR2 FQGNSA. This CDR3 reads CASSSGAGVAQETQYF. The CDR3 nucleotides read TGTGCCAGCAGCTCCGGGGCGGGGGTAGCCCAAGAGACCCAGTACTTC.

In this sample, this clonotype turned up many times. The chain uses TRBV5-5 and TRBJ1-1; 7 positions agree with TRBD1. Losses at the gene ends were 4 bases for V and 7 bases for J; bases not matched to a gene: 4. The germline gives CDR1 SGHKS, CDR2 YYEKEE (reference sequence). The CDR3 has 12 residues. The CDR3, as DNA: TGTGCCAGCAGCCAGGGACAGCTTGAAGCTTTCTTT. Translating gives CASSQGQLEAFF.

In its sample, this clonotype was seen many times. The chain carries TRBV7-9 and TRBJ1-6; D call uncertain. The CDR3 is 13 residues long. Germline V lookup: CDR1 SEHNR, CDR2 FQNEAQ (reference sequence). Between the trimmed V and J ends, which lost 7 bases and 10 bases, there was a span of 14 bases. The CDR3 bases are TGTGCCAGCACCCCGGGGTTGCAATCACCCCTCCACTTT. Translation gives CASTPGLQSPLHF.

This clonotype has at least ten counts. This rearrangement joins TRBV29-1 to TRBJ2-7; D is perhaps TRBD1 or TRBD2 (5 bases each). This CDR3 comprises 14 residues. Germline-derived CDR1 and CDR2 are SQVTM and ANQGSEA. The V end lost 3 bases, the J end lost 3 bases, and 15 bases lay between the germline ends. The chain's CDR3 is CSVEPRDGSYEQYF. As DNA, the CDR3 is TGCAGCGTTGAGCCCCGGGACGGAAGCTACGAGCAGTACTTC.

J is TRBJ1-1 and V is TRBV5-1; D gene unclear. The CDR3 totals 15 residues. The V and J ends lost 0 bases and 1 base respectively, with 10 bases between them. Per germline, CDR1 SGHRS and CDR2 YFSETQ. In nucleotides, the CDR3 is TGCGCCAGCAGCTTGGGCGGGAAAGCGAACACTGAAGCTTTCTTT. Translating gives CASSLGGKANTEAFF. Using reference TRBV5-1 and TRBJ1-1 for the parts outside the CDR3, the full variable domain is KAGVTQTPRYLIKTRGQQVTLSCSPISGHRSVSWYQQTPGQGLQFLFEYFSETQRNKGNFPGRFSGRQFSNSRSEMNVSTLELGDSALYLCASSLGGKANTEAFFGQGTRLTVV.

This chain connects TRBV25-1 to TRBJ2-3; D is unresolved. CDR1 MGHDK and CDR2 SYGVNS come from the germline V gene. CDR3 length: 15 amino acids. V lost 3 bases, J lost 0 bases, and 10 bases lay in between. CDR3 amino acids: CASSDYKSSTDTQYF. Here the CDR3 DNA reads TGTGCCAGCAGTGACTACAAATCGAGCACAGATACGCAGTATTTT.

V usage is TRBV6-2 or TRBV6-3 and J usage is TRBJ2-1, with TRBD1 matching 7 bases. The V gene's germline CDR1 is MNHEY and CDR2 SVGEGT. The CDR3 runs to 15 residues. With V trimmed by 3 bases and J by 7 bases, 9 bases remained unmatched. The chain's CDR3 is CASSYYEGAANEQFF. In DNA form, the CDR3 reads TGTGCCAGCAGTTATTACGAGGGGGCGGCGAATGAGCAGTTCTTC.

This clonotype was observed a handful of times. V gene TRBV28 combines with J gene TRBJ2-7, with TRBD2 matching 16 bases. Looked up from germline, CDR1 is MDHEN and CDR2 is SYDVKM. The CDR3 runs to 17 residues. V shed 5 bases and J 5 bases; nucleotides not matched to a gene: 9. The DNA for the CDR3 is TGTGCCAGCAGTACGGGGACTAGCGGGAGGGCCATTAACGAGCAGTACTTC. Protein: CASSTGTSGRAINEQYF.

The chain uses TRBV25-1 and TRBJ1-5, with D perhaps TRBD1 (5 bases). Trimming pared 2 bases from V and 7 bases from J, leaving 12 bases between. Germline V gene sequence: CDR1 MGHDK, CDR2 SYGVNS. The length of the CDR3 is 14 residues. The CDR3, as DNA: TGTGCCAGCAGTGAACGGGACGGAATACAGCCCCAGCATTTT. This sequence encodes CASSERDGIQPQHF.